Below are 15 T cell receptor beta chains sequenced from a single sample in a study of beta chain features in type 1 diabetes. Whole-study findings and limits: Across all four CD4+ subsets, people with type 1 diabetes showed modestly shorter TCRB CDR3s.

The isolated RNA, all of it, was reverse transcribed, so expressed TCRB transcripts were what got sequenced. The repertoire was sequenced with immunoSEQ multiplex PCR; TCRdb's copy has only in-frame clones and lacks some. The table includes 300,000 to 350,000 clones, about 14% detected once. No antigen is known for these receptors. Material: naive CD4+ T cells from blood. All receptors derive from a young woman with type 1 diabetes.

The gene calls are TRBV11-2 and TRBJ2-3; the match to TRBD2 covers 8 bases. CDR3 length: 17 residues. Unmatched junction bases numbered 8, after V lost 1 base and J lost 2 bases. Germline CDR1 reads SGHAT; CDR2 reads FQNNGV. CDR3 amino acids: CASSLGTLAGFTDTQYF. In DNA, the CDR3 is TGTGCCAGCAGCTTAGGGACGTTAGCGGGATTCACAGATACGCAGTATTTT.

This clone has just a few counts. This chain uses TRBV15 with TRBJ1-1; D is unclear. Germline CDR1 is LNHNV and CDR2 is YYDKDF (reference sequence). Trimming removed 0 bases from V and 7 bases from J, with 12 bases in between. The length of the CDR3 is 14 residues. This chain's CDR3 is CATSRDGRRDEAFF. In DNA form, the CDR3 reads TGTGCCACCAGCAGAGATGGTAGGAGAGATGAAGCTTTCTTT.

The V gene is TRBV7-9, the J gene TRBJ2-3; TRBD2 is a possible D gene (6 bases). V lost 5 bases to trimming and J lost 1 base, with 16 bases between them. This CDR3 contains 16 residues. From germline, CDR1 is SEHNR and CDR2 FQNEAQ (reference sequence). For the CDR3, the DNA is TGTGCCAGCAGCACTTCCCGGGCTAGCGGCACAGATACGCAGTATTTT. Translated, it gives CASSTSRASGTDTQYF.

V gene TRBV7-9 combines with J gene TRBJ2-4; 7 bases align to TRBD1. J was trimmed by 15 bases and V by 3 bases; bases with no gene match: 5. CDR1 and CDR2 from the germline V gene are SEHNR and FQNEAQ (reference sequence). The CDR3 covers 11 residues. CDR3 loop: CASSLTGKWYF. DNA of the CDR3: TGTGCCAGCAGCTTGACAGGGAAGTGGTACTTC.

DNA for the CDR3: TGCGCCAGCAGGAAAGGACAGGGCGAGACCGGGGAGCTGTTTTTT. Its protein product is CASRKGQGETGELFF. The gene calls are TRBV4-3 and TRBJ2-2, with 8 nucleotides matching TRBD1. Germline V gene sequence: CDR1 LGHNA, CDR2 YSLEER. V shed 6 bases and J 5 bases; nucleotides not matched to a gene: 8. The CDR3 has 15 amino acids.

This chain uses TRBV5-4 with TRBJ2-5; TRBD1 matches at 10 bases. The CDR3 runs to 14 residues. V was pared by 4 bases and J by 5 bases, with 5 bases of the junction left unmatched. Germline V CDR1 and CDR2: SGHNT, YYREEE (reference sequence). The CDR3 coding sequence is TGTGCCAGCAGCCGACAGGGGGCGGGGGAGACCCAGTACTTC. It translates to CASSRQGAGETQYF.

V and J are TRBV29-1 and TRBJ2-1; 9 nucleotides line up with TRBD2. CDR3 length equals 11 residues. Per the germline V gene, CDR1 is SQVTM and CDR2 is ANQGSEA. Losses at the gene ends were 6 bases for V and 8 bases for J; bases not matched to a gene: 2. The CDR3 DNA reads as TGCAGCGTCGGGACTAGCTATGAGCAGTTCTTC. It codes for CSVGTSYEQFF.

The chain uses TRBV27 and TRBJ2-1; TRBD2 matches at 9 bases. Germline assignment: CDR1 MNHEY and CDR2 SMNVEV (reference sequence). Unmatched junction bases numbered 3, after V lost 3 bases and J lost 6 bases. This CDR3 is 14 amino acids long. The chain's CDR3 is CASSFGTSTNEQFF. CDR3 sequence (DNA): TGTGCCAGCAGTTTCGGGACTAGCACCAATGAGCAGTTCTTC.

This clone was detected a few times. The chain combines TRBV28 with TRBJ2-1, with TRBD2 matching 9 bases. Germline trimming cut 4 bases from V and 4 bases from J; bases unmatched to any gene: 5. Germline assignment: CDR1 MDHEN and CDR2 SYDVKM. CDR3 length equals 15 residues. CDR3 in amino acids: CASSSSGIGYNEQFF. The CDR3, as DNA: TGTGCCAGCAGTTCTAGCGGGATAGGGTACAATGAGCAGTTCTTC.

This clone has more than one count but fewer than ten. This chain uses TRBV9 with TRBJ2-1; 8 nucleotides line up with TRBD2. V lost 0 bases and J lost 8; bases outside the gene matches: 7. Germline loops: CDR1 SGDLS, CDR2 YYNGEE. The CDR3 sequence is 15 residues long. CDR3 DNA sequence: TGTGCCAGCAGCGTAGGGGGACTAGTAATCTATGAGCAGTTCTTC. Its protein product is CASSVGGLVIYEQFF.

This clone appeared a few times. The chain has TRBV28 and TRBJ1-1, with a tentative D call TRBD1 (5 bases). The germline V gene has CDR1 MDHEN and CDR2 SYDVKM. V lost 3 bases and J lost 5, with 16 bases in between. There are 15 residues in the CDR3. The CDR3 sequence is CASSFSPGLMTEAFF. CDR3 sequence (DNA): TGTGCCAGCAGTTTCAGTCCAGGGTTGATGACTGAAGCTTTCTTT.

CDR3 in DNA: TGTGCCAGCCGCGGGGCTAGCCCCACAGATACGCAGTATTTT. As protein: CASRGASPTDTQYF. The V and J genes are TRBV2 and TRBJ2-3, with D perhaps TRBD2 (6 bases). V gave up 8 bases and J gave up 2 bases, with 14 bases separating them. Germline V gives CDR1 SNHLY, CDR2 FYNNEI. The CDR3 runs 14 residues. Full variable domain (outside the CDR3, taken from reference TRBV2 and TRBJ2-3): EPEVTQTPSHQVTQMGQEVILRCVPISNHLYFYWYRQILGQKVEFLVSFYNNEISEKSEIFDDQFSVERPDGSNFTLKIRSTKLEDSAMYFCASRGASPTDTQYFGPGTRLTVL.

The rearrangement uses TRBV5-1 and TRBJ2-7; D might be TRBD1 (6 bases). Looked up from germline, CDR1 is SGHRS and CDR2 is YFSETQ. The CDR3 length is 13 residues. The V end lost 5 bases, the J end lost 4 bases, and 13 bases lay between the germline ends. CDR3 protein: CASSITGLYEQYF. The CDR3 DNA reads TGCGCCAGCAGTATTACAGGGTTGTACGAGCAGTACTTC.

This clone has only a few counts. V gene TRBV28 combines with J gene TRBJ2-7, with 14 nucleotides matching TRBD2. From germline, CDR1 is MDHEN and CDR2 SYDVKM. J gave up 6 bases and V 3 bases, and 7 bases lay outside the gene matches. This CDR3 spans 16 amino acids. In DNA form, the CDR3 reads TGTGCCAGCAGTTTCGGCCCCGGGACTAGCGGGAGCGAGCAGTACGTC. This gives the protein CASSFGPGTSGSEQYV.

V gene TRBV5-1 combines with J gene TRBJ2-3; the match to TRBD2 covers 8 bases. This CDR3 comprises 15 residues. V lost 7 bases to trimming and J lost 7 bases; unmatched junction nucleotides: 14. CDR1 and CDR2 from the germline V gene are SGHRS and YFSETQ. The CDR3 DNA is TGCGCCAGCCTAATCGGGACTAGAGGGTCAAATACGCAGTATTTT. It translates to CASLIGTRGSNTQYF.